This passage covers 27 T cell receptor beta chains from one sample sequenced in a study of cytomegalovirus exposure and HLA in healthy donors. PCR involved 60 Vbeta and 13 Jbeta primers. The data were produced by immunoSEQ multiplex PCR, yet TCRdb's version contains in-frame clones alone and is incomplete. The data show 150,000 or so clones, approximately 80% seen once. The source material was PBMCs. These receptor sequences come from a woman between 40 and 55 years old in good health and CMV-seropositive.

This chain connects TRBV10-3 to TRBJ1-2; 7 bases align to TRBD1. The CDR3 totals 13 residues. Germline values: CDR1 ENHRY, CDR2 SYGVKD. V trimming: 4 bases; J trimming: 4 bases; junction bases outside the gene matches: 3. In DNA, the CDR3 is TGTGCCATCAGTGCAGGGGGTAGCTATGGCTACACCTTC. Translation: CAISAGGSYGYTF.

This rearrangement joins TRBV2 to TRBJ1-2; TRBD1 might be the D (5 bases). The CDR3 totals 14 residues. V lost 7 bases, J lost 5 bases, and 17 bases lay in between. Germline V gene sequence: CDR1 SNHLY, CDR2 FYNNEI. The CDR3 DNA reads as TGTGCCAGCACTGTCGGGGCTAGCGTTTATGGCTACACCTTC. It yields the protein CASTVGASVYGYTF.

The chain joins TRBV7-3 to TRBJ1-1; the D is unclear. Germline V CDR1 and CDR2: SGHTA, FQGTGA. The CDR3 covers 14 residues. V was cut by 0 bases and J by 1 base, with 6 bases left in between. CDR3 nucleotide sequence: TGTGCCAGCAGCTTAACCGCAGGGAACACTGAAGCTTTCTTT. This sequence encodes CASSLTAGNTEAFF.

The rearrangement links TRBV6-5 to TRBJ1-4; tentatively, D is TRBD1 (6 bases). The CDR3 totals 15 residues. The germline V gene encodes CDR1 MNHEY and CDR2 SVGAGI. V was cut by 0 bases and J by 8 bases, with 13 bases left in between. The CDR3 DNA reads TGTGCCAGCAGTTACTCGGGGGGGCGGCGCGAAAAACTGTTTTTT. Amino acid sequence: CASSYSGGRREKLFF.

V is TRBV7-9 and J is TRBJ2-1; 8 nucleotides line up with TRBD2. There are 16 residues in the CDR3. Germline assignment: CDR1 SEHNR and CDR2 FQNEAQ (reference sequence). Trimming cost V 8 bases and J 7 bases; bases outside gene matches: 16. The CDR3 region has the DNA TGTGCCAGCTCAGCTTTGGGAGCGGGAGTTGGGAATGAGCAGTTCTTC. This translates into CASSALGAGVGNEQFF.

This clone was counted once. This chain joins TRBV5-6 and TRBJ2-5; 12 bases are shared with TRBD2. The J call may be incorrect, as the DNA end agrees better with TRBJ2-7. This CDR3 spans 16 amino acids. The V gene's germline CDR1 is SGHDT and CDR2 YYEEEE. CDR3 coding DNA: TGTGCCAGCAGCTTCCGGACTAGCGGGAAGGCCTACGAGCAGTACTTC. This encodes CASSFRTSGKAYEQYF.

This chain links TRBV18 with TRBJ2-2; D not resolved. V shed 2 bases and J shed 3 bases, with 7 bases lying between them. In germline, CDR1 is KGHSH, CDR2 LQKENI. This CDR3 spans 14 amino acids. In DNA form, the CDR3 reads TGTGCCAGCTCACCAGTTCCGGACACCGGGGAGCTGTTTTTT. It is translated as CASSPVPDTGELFF.

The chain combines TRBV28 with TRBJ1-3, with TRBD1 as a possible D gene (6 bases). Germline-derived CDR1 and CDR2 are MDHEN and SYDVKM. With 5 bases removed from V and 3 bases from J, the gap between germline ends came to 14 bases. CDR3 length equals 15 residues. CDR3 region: CASSKRGGVGNTIYF. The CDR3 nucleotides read TGTGCCAGCAGTAAAAGGGGGGGGGTTGGAAACACCATATATTTT.

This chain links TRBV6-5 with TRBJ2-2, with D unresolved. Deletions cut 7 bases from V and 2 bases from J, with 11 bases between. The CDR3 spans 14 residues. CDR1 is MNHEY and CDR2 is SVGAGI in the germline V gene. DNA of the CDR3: TGTGCCAGCACCCCTTCCGGTAACACCGGGGAGCTGTTTTTT. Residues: CASTPSGNTGELFF.

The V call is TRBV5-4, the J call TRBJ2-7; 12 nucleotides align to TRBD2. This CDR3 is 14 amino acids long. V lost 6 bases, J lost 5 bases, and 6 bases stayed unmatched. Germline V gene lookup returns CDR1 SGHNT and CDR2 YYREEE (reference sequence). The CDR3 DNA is TGTGCCAGCATGCTAGCGGGAGGGCCCCACGAGCAGTACTTC. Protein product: CASMLAGGPHEQYF.

In DNA, the CDR3 is TGTGCCAGCAGCCCGGGAAACATTCAGTACTTC. This sequence encodes CASSPGNIQYF. This rearrangement joins TRBV7-2 to TRBJ2-4; unclear D gene. Germline values: CDR1 SGHTA, CDR2 FQGNSA. Between the trimmed V and J ends, which lost 5 bases and 6 bases, there was a span of 5 bases. CDR3 length equals 11 residues.

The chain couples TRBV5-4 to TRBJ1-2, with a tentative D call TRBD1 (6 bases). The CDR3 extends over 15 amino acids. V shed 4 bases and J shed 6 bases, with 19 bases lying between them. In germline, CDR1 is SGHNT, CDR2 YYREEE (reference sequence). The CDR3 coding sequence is TGTGCCAGCAGCACCGGGACAAATTACCCTGATGGCTACACCTTC. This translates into CASSTGTNYPDGYTF. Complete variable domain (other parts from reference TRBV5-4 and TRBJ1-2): ETGVTQSPTHLIKTRGQQVTLRCSSQSGHNTVSWYQQALGQGPQFIFQYYREEENGRGNFPPRFSGLQFPNYSSELNVNALELDDSALYLCASSTGTNYPDGYTFGSGTRLTVV.

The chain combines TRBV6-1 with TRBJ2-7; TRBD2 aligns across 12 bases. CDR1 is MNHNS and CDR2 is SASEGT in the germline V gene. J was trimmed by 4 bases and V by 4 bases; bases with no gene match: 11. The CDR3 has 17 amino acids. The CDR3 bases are TGTGCCAGCAGTGGTATCCCGACTAGCGGGAGTTCTTACGAGCAGTACTTC. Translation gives CASSGIPTSGSSYEQYF.

The CDR3 nucleotides read TGTGCCAGCAGTGAGGGTTTACTAGCGGGAGGTGGCACAGATACGCAGTATTTT. Protein sequence: CASSEGLLAGGGTDTQYF. This chain joins TRBV6-1 and TRBJ2-3; 12 bases are a match to TRBD2. The junction had 8 bases not matched to a gene; V was cut back by 3 bases and J by 1 base. CDR1 and CDR2 (germline): MNHNS, SASEGT. There are 18 residues in the CDR3.

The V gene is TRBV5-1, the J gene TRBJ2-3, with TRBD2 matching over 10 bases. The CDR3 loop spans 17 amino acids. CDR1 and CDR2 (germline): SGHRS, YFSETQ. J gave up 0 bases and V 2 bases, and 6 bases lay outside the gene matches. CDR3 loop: CASSFYPSGSSTDTQYF. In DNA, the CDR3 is TGCGCCAGCAGCTTCTACCCTAGCGGGAGTAGCACAGATACGCAGTATTTT.

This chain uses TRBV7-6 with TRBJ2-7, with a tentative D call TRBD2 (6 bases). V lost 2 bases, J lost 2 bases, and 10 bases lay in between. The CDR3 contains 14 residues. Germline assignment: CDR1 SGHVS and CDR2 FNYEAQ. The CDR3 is CASSLMEGTYEQYF. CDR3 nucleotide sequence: TGTGCCAGCAGCTTAATGGAGGGGACCTACGAGCAGTACTTC. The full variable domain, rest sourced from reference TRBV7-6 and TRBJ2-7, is GAGVSQSPRYKVTKRGQDVALRCDPISGHVSLYWYRQALGQGPEFLTYFNYEAQQDKSGLPNDRFSAERPEGSISTLTIQRTEQRDSAMYRCASSLMEGTYEQYFGPGTRLTVT.

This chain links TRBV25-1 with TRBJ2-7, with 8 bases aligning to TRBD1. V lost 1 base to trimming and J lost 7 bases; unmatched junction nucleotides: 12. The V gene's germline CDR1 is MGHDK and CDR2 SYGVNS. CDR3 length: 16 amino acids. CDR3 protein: CASSEFGTGALGEQYF. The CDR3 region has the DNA TGTGCCAGCAGTGAATTCGGGACAGGCGCCCTGGGGGAGCAGTACTTC.

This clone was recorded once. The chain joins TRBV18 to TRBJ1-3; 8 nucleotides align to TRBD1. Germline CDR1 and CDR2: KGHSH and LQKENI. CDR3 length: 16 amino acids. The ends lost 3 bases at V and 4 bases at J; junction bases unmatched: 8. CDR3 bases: TGTGCCAGCTCACCTCGGGACAGGACACTGGGAAACACCATATATTTT. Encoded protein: CASSPRDRTLGNTIYF.

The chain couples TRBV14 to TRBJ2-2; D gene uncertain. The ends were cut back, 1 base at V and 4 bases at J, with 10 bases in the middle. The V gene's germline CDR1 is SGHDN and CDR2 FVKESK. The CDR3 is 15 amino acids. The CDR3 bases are TGTGCCAGCAGCCAAGTGGCCACCATCACCGGGGAGCTGTTTTTT. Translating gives CASSQVATITGELFF. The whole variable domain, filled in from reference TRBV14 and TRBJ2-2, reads EAGVTQFPSHSVIEKGQTVTLRCDPISGHDNLYWYRRVMGKEIKFLLHFVKESKQDESGMPNNRFLAERTGGTYSTLKVQPAELEDSGVYFCASSQVATITGELFFGEGSRLTVL.

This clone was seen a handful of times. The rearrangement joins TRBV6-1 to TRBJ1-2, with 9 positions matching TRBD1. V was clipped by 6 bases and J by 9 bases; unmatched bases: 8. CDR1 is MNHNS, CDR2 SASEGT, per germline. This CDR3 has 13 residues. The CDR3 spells CASRAGQGVSYTF. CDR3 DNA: TGTGCCAGCAGGGCGGGACAGGGAGTTAGCTACACCTTC.

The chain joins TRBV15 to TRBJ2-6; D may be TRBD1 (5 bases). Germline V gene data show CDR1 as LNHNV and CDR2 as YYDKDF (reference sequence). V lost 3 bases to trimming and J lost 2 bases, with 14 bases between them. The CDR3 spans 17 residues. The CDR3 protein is CATSRTSSRAGANVLTF. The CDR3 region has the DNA TGTGCCACCAGCAGGACATCCTCCAGGGCTGGGGCCAACGTCCTGACTTTC.

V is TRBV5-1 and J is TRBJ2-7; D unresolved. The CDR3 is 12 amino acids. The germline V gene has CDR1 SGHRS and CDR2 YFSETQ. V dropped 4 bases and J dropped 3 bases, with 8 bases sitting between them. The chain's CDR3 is CASSVPDYEQYF. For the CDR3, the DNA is TGCGCCAGCAGCGTCCCAGACTACGAGCAGTACTTC.

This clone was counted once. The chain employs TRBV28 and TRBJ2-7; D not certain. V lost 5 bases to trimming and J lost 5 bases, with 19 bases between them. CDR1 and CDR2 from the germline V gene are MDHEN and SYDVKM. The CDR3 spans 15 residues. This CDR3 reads CASSRRVESLHEQYF. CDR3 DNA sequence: TGTGCCAGCAGTAGGAGAGTAGAATCCCTACACGAGCAGTACTTC.

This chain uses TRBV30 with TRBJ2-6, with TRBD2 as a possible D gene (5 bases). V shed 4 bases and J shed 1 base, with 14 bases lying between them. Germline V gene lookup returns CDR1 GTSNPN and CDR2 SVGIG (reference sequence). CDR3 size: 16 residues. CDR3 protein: CAWTTGVRSGANVLTF. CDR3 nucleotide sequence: TGTGCCTGGACGACCGGGGTCCGATCTGGGGCCAACGTCCTGACTTTC.

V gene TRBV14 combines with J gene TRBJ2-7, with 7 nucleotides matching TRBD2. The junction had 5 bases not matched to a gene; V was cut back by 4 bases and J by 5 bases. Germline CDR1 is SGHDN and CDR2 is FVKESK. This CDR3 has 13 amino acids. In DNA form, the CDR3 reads TGTGCCAGCAGCCGGACTAGTCTCCACGAGCAGTACTTC. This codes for CASSRTSLHEQYF. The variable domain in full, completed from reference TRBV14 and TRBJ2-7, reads EAGVTQFPSHSVIEKGQTVTLRCDPISGHDNLYWYRRVMGKEIKFLLHFVKESKQDESGMPNNRFLAERTGGTYSTLKVQPAELEDSGVYFCASSRTSLHEQYFGPGTRLTVT.

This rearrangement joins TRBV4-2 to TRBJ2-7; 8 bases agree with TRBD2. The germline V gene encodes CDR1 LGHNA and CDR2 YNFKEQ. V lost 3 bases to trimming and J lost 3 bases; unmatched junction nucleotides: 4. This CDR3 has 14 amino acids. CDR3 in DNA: TGTGCCAGCAGCCAGAGGACTAGCAGCTACGAGCAGTACTTC. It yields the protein CASSQRTSSYEQYF.

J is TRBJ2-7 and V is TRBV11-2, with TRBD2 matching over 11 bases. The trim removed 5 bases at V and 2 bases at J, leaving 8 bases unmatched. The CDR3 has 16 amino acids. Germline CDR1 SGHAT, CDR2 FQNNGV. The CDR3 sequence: CASSPELAGDPYEQYF. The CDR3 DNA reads TGTGCCAGCAGCCCCGAACTAGCGGGAGACCCCTACGAGCAGTACTTC.